Listed here are 10 T cell receptor beta chains from one sample, sequenced in a study of blood T cell repertoires in COVID-19. The method was immunoSEQ multiplex PCR; TCRdb's version includes in-frame clones alone and lacks a portion of them. Among roughly 120,000 clones listed, roughly 82% were seen once. Sequenced sample: peripheral blood. The receptors were gathered from a human donor in a cohort sampled during active COVID-19.

The V gene is TRBV19, the J gene TRBJ2-2; 8 bases map to TRBD1. The CDR3 length is 14 residues. The germline V gene encodes CDR1 LNHDA and CDR2 SQIVND (reference sequence). The V gene end was trimmed by 4 bases and the J gene end by 4 bases; junction bases not matched to a gene: 2. The DNA of the CDR3 is TGTGCCAGTAGTAGGACAGGGAGCACCGGGGAGCTGTTTTTT. It yields the protein CASSRTGSTGELFF.

The chain combines TRBV6-1 with TRBJ1-5; 7 bases are shared with TRBD1. There are 18 residues in the CDR3. Germline CDR1 is MNHNS and CDR2 is SASEGT. V trimming: 1 base; J trimming: 1 base; junction bases outside the gene matches: 10. As DNA, the CDR3 is TGTGCCAGCAGTGAAGGAGGCAGGGGGAGTATGAGCAATCAGCCCCAGCATTTT. Translating it yields CASSEGGRGSMSNQPQHF.

The J gene is TRBJ1-4, the V gene TRBV30, with 7 bases matching TRBD1. Germline V gene data show CDR1 as GTSNPN and CDR2 as SVGIG (reference sequence). V lost 2 bases, J lost 10 bases, and 10 bases stayed unmatched. The CDR3 has 14 residues. The CDR3, as DNA: TGTGCCTGGAGTATAGACTTCAGGGGGGCAAAACTGTTTTTT. This encodes CAWSIDFRGAKLFF. Based on the CDR3 plus reference TRBV30 and TRBJ1-4, the full variable domain is SQTIHQWPATLVQPVGSPLSLECTVEGTSNPNLYWYRQAAGRGLQLLFYSVGIGQISSEVPQNLSASRPQDRQFILSSKKLLLSDSGFYLCAWSIDFRGAKLFFGSGTQLSVL.

The chain carries TRBV19 and TRBJ2-5; D gene unclear. V lost 3 bases to trimming and J lost 3 bases, with 8 bases between them. Per germline, CDR1 LNHDA and CDR2 SQIVND (reference sequence). The CDR3 totals 13 residues. The DNA for the CDR3 is TGTGCCAGTAGTATTTACGAGGAAGAGACCCAGTACTTC. It translates to CASSIYEEETQYF.

This sequence joins TRBV7-2 and TRBJ2-3; 8 bases line up with TRBD2. Unmatched junction bases numbered 9, after V lost 6 bases and J lost 4 bases. The CDR3 is 15 amino acids. CDR1 is SGHTA, CDR2 FQGNSA, per germline. CDR3: CASRPGLALPDTQYF. Here the CDR3 DNA reads TGTGCCAGCAGGCCCGGACTAGCTTTGCCAGATACGCAGTATTTT. The entire variable domain, with the rest obtained from reference TRBV7-2 and TRBJ2-3, is as follows: GAGVSQSPSNKVTEKGKDVELRCDPISGHTALYWYRQSLGQGLEFLIYFQGNSAPDKSGLPSDRFSAERTGGSVSTLTIQRTQQEDSAVYLCASRPGLALPDTQYFGPGTRLTVL.

The gene calls are TRBV11-2 and TRBJ2-3; tentatively, D is TRBD2 (6 bases). The CDR3 length is 16 residues. From germline, CDR1 is SGHAT and CDR2 FQNNGV. The V gene lost 3 bases and the J gene lost 1 base, with 14 bases spanning the gap. CDR3 in amino acids: CASSFGRDSGTDTQYF. CDR3 nucleotide sequence: TGTGCCAGCAGCTTCGGCCGGGACTCCGGCACAGATACGCAGTATTTT. Full variable domain (remainder filled in from reference TRBV11-2 and TRBJ2-3): EAGVAQSPRYKIIEKRQSVAFWCNPISGHATLYWYQQILGQGPKLLIQFQNNGVVDDSQLPKDRFSAERLKGVDSTLKIQPAKLEDSAVYLCASSFGRDSGTDTQYFGPGTRLTVL.

The chain couples TRBV12-3 or TRBV12-4 to TRBJ1-1; D is unresolved. This CDR3 spans 13 amino acids. Trimming left V 7 bases short and J 6 bases short, with 15 bases between. CDR3 region: CASTNWLAAEAFF. CDR3 coding DNA: TGTGCCAGCACCAACTGGTTAGCGGCTGAAGCTTTCTTT.

The V and J genes are TRBV24-1 and TRBJ2-1, with TRBD2 matching over 7 bases. The CDR3 runs 15 residues. Unmatched junction bases numbered 9, after V lost 6 bases and J lost 5 bases. CDR1 and CDR2 from the germline V gene are KGHDR and SFDVKD. CDR3 sequence (DNA): TGTGCCACCAGTAAAATAGAGCGGGGACACAATGAGCAGTTCTTC. Translating it yields CATSKIERGHNEQFF.

This chain links TRBV2 with TRBJ1-4; unclear D gene. The CDR3 extends over 18 amino acids. V gave up 2 bases and J gave up 0 bases, with 16 bases separating them. Germline lookup yields CDR1 SNHLY and CDR2 FYNNEI. The CDR3 DNA reads TGTGCCAGCAGTGAAAGGCTGGCAGCCGGAGCAACTAATGAAAAACTGTTTTTT. Translated, it gives CASSERLAAGATNEKLFF.

This clone occurred a few times. V usage is TRBV18 and J usage is TRBJ2-7, with 8 bases fitting TRBD2. J lost 6 bases, V lost 5 bases, and 12 bases had no gene match. The germline V gene encodes CDR1 KGHSH and CDR2 LQKENI. This CDR3 has 15 residues. The CDR3 region has the DNA TGTGCCAGCTCAGGCGGGGGGCTCCCAACTGCCGAGCAGTACTTC. The encoded protein is CASSGGGLPTAEQYF.